A selection of T cell receptor beta chains follows, all from one sample in a study of cytomegalovirus exposure and HLA in healthy donors. Profiling relied on immunoSEQ multiplex PCR, and the TCRdb table lists in-frame clones only, not all of them. This sample yields 100,000 to 150,000 clones, of which over 8% are seen a single time; 4.5% to 5.5% belongs to the top ten. The sequenced material came from PBMCs. These receptors were collected from a man in his forties or fifties in good health and CMV-seronegative. The CDR3 runs from the conserved cysteine through the conserved F or W. Fields, in order: J gene, clone size, D gene, V gene, CDR3 DNA, CDR3 protein. The D gene is left open where the match is weak. Size values are once, few and many counts, or a class for expanded clones, and some rows have none.

j_gene: TRBJ1-6; abundance: .; d_gene: .; v_gene: TRBV6-1; CDR3nt: TGTGCCAGCAGTGATTGGCATTATAATTCACCCCTCCACTTT; CDR3aa: CASSDWHYNSPLHF
j_gene: TRBJ2-7; abundance: few; d_gene: .; v_gene: TRBV27; CDR3nt: TGTGCCAGCAGTTCCAGGGGACCTTACTACGAGCAGTACTTC; CDR3aa: CASSSRGPYYEQYF
j_gene: TRBJ1-5; abundance: .; d_gene: .; v_gene: TRBV6-5; CDR3nt: TGTGCCAGCAGAAGACAGTCCGATCAGCCCCAGCATTTT; CDR3aa: CASRRQSDQPQHF
j_gene: TRBJ1-1; abundance: few; d_gene: .; v_gene: TRBV6-5; CDR3nt: TGTGCCAGCTGCCCTACAGTCCGCAGCACTGAAGCTTTCTTT; CDR3aa: CASCPTVRSTEAFF
j_gene: TRBJ2-5; abundance: few; d_gene: .; v_gene: TRBV27; CDR3nt: TGTGCCAGCAGTTTAAGGGGGGGCCTAGAGACCCAGTACTTC; CDR3aa: CASSLRGGLETQYF
j_gene: TRBJ1-2; abundance: few; d_gene: .; v_gene: TRBV29-1; CDR3nt: TGCAGCGTTGACAGGGGTGATGGCTACACCTTC; CDR3aa: CSVDRGDGYTF
j_gene: TRBJ2-1; abundance: .; d_gene: .; v_gene: TRBV4-3; CDR3nt: TGCGCCAGCAGCCAAGTGGGGAATAGCGGCGGTGAGCAGTTCTTC; CDR3aa: CASSQVGNSGGEQFF
j_gene: TRBJ1-1; abundance: few; d_gene: TRBD1; v_gene: TRBV2; CDR3nt: TGTGCCAGCAGTGAATCACCCTGGGGACAGGGGGCGTTGGCTTTCTTT; CDR3aa: CASSESPWGQGALAFF
j_gene: TRBJ1-1; abundance: few; d_gene: TRBD1; v_gene: TRBV11-2; CDR3nt: TGTGCCAGCAGCTTTTACAGGGGAGGTAACACTGAAGCTCTCTTT; CDR3aa: CASSFYRGGNTEALF
j_gene: TRBJ1-1; abundance: .; d_gene: TRBD1; v_gene: TRBV6-5; CDR3nt: TGTGCCAGCAGTACGAGGGACAGGGCATACACTGAAGCTTTCTTT; CDR3aa: CASSTRDRAYTEAFF
j_gene: TRBJ2-1; abundance: .; d_gene: TRBD1; v_gene: TRBV7-7; CDR3nt: TGTGCCAGCAGCTCGTCCGGGACAGGGTTCGATGAGCAGTTCTTC; CDR3aa: CASSSSGTGFDEQFF
j_gene: TRBJ1-2; abundance: few; d_gene: TRBD1; v_gene: TRBV6-1; CDR3nt: TGTGCCAGCAGTGAAGCCCAGGGACAGGGCGGGTATGGCTACACCTTC; CDR3aa: CASSEAQGQGGYGYTF